The 25 T cell receptor beta chains below come from one sample, sequenced in a study of human T cells and chemical hapten exposure. TCRdb analysed the RACE reads with MiXCR anew, one entry per CDR3 protein. The sample shows 350,000 to 400,000 distinct CDR3 sequences, 6% to 7% of them seen only once. Specified time point: patch test 2, 6 weeks after DPC sensitization. Noted treatment: therapeutic diphenylcyclopropenone sensitization with weekly scalp DPC. Sequenced material: whole blood, taken in connection with sensitization to the hapten diphenylcyclopropenone (DPC). These receptors were collected from a woman between 18 and 29 years old with alopecia areata. Some clones in this sample may be carry-over from other donors' samples.

This clonotype was counted a few times. The CDR3 DNA reads TGTGCCAGCAGCGTAGGTCGGGACAGGGTAGGATACGAGCAGTACTTC. Its translation: CASSVGRDRVGYEQYF. This rearrangement joins TRBV9 to TRBJ2-7, with TRBD1 matching over 9 bases. This CDR3 comprises 16 residues. V lost 0 bases to trimming and J lost 4 bases; unmatched junction nucleotides: 8. Germline V gene data show CDR1 as SGDLS and CDR2 as YYNGEE.

V and J are TRBV10-3 and TRBJ2-1, with 12 bases that match TRBD2. CDR1 and CDR2 (germline): ENHRY, SYGVKD. Germline trimming cut 6 bases from V and 6 bases from J; bases unmatched to any gene: 6. The CDR3 runs 15 residues. CDR3 in amino acids: CAISRTSGVPNEQFF. In nucleotides, the CDR3 is TGTGCCATCAGCAGGACTAGCGGGGTCCCCAATGAGCAGTTCTTC.

This clonotype appeared a few times. The genes are TRBV24-1 and TRBJ2-3; D ambiguous. This CDR3 contains 15 residues. The germline CDR1 and CDR2 sequences are KGHDR and SFDVKD. Trimming took 1 base from V and 1 from J, leaving 8 bases between them. CDR3 coding DNA: TGTGCCACCAGTGATTTCTTAGGTGGCACAGATACGCAGTATTTT. Its translation: CATSDFLGGTDTQYF.

A few counts support this clonotype. CDR3 DNA sequence: TGCGCCAGCAGCCTGAATAGCGGGGCCCTCAATGAGCAGTTCTTC. This codes for CASSLNSGALNEQFF. This sequence joins TRBV4-3 and TRBJ2-1; 8 positions match TRBD2. Trimming removed 4 bases from V and 6 bases from J; junction bases left unmatched: 8. Germline loops: CDR1 LGHNA, CDR2 YSLEER. The CDR3 spans 15 residues.

The chain links TRBV28 to TRBJ1-4; D unclear. Looked up from germline, CDR1 is MDHEN and CDR2 is SYDVKM. Deletions cut 3 bases from V and 12 bases from J, with 14 bases between. This CDR3 spans 13 amino acids. The CDR3 bases are TGTGCCAGCAGTTTCTCGGCCGTTCGGGAACTGTTTTTT. Residues: CASSFSAVRELFF.

V is TRBV3-1 and J is TRBJ2-3; D uncertain. CDR3 length equals 15 residues. V dropped 4 bases and J dropped 1 base, with 12 bases sitting between them. Germline V gene data show CDR1 as LGHDT and CDR2 as YNNKEL (reference sequence). CDR3 sequence (DNA): TGTGCCAGCAGCCCCCCAGCCCCGGGCACAGATACGCAGTATTTT. The encoded protein is CASSPPAPGTDTQYF.

This clonotype was seen at least ten times. V gene TRBV18 combines with J gene TRBJ1-1, with 10 positions matching TRBD1. CDR1 KGHSH and CDR2 LQKENI come from the germline V gene. The CDR3 contains 13 residues. Trimming took 4 bases from V and 11 from J; bases not matched to a gene: 7. The CDR3 nucleotides read TGTGCCAGCTCACTCGACAGGGGGCGAGGGGCTTTCTTT. This sequence encodes CASSLDRGRGAFF.

V and J are TRBV10-3 and TRBJ1-4; D gene uncertain. Trimming removed 0 bases from V and 7 bases from J, with 9 bases in between. Germline-derived CDR1 and CDR2 are ENHRY and SYGVKD. The CDR3 loop spans 14 amino acids. The DNA for the CDR3 is TGTGCCATCAGTGAGTCGATGCTTCGTGAAAAACTGTTTTTT. Its protein is CAISESMLREKLFF.

This chain uses TRBV3-1 with TRBJ2-1; no clear D. V lost 6 bases and J 0 bases, leaving 6 bases between the germline ends. This CDR3 is built from 13 residues. The germline gives CDR1 LGHDT, CDR2 YNNKEL (reference sequence). Here the CDR3 reads CASSYDSYNEQFF. The CDR3 region has the DNA TGTGCCAGCAGTTATGACTCCTACAATGAGCAGTTCTTC.

Remarks on this clonotype: One end of the junction varies from germline; a read error may be responsible. The gene calls are TRBV7-7 and TRBJ2-5; D is ambiguous. This CDR3 has 15 residues. In germline, CDR1 is SSHAT, CDR2 FNYEAQ (reference sequence). The CDR3 protein is CASSLALNPQETQYF. The CDR3 DNA reads as TGTGCTAGCAGCTTAGCCCTCAACCCGCAAGAGACCCAGTACTTC.

This clonotype was counted at least ten times. CDR3 sequence reads: CASSLGGQGNSGNTIYF. The CDR3 DNA reads as TGTGCCAGCTCACTCGGCGGACAGGGGAACTCTGGAAACACCATATATTTT. The V and J genes are TRBV18 and TRBJ1-3; TRBD1 agrees at 9 bases. In germline, CDR1 is KGHSH, CDR2 LQKENI. This CDR3 is 17 amino acids long. With V trimmed by 4 bases and J by 0 bases, 7 bases remained unmatched.

The genes are TRBV20-1 and TRBJ2-1; 9 bases line up with TRBD2. This CDR3 spans 17 amino acids. V lost 0 bases, J lost 5 bases, and 11 bases stayed unmatched. Per germline, CDR1 DFQATT and CDR2 SNEGSKA (reference sequence). The CDR3 spells CSARDRRGGTKDNEQFF. The DNA for the CDR3 is TGCAGTGCTAGAGATCGGCGGGGGGGCACGAAAGACAATGAGCAGTTCTTC.

This clonotype has a count of ten or more. The V gene is TRBV4-3, the J gene TRBJ1-6; 7 nucleotides line up with TRBD1. Looked up from germline, CDR1 is LGHNA and CDR2 is YSLEER. This CDR3 is built from 15 residues. V gave up 3 bases and J gave up 4 bases; unmatched junction bases: 3. The CDR3 coding sequence is TGCGCCAGCAGCCAGGAGGGACAGTATAATTCACCCCTCCACTTT. Encoded protein: CASSQEGQYNSPLHF.

This clonotype was picked up many times. The chain uses TRBV5-1 and TRBJ1-1, with D uncertain. The CDR3 spans 13 residues. CDR1 is SGHRS, CDR2 YFSETQ, per germline. V was cut by 2 bases and J by 6 bases, with 11 bases left in between. CDR3 loop: CASSLELTSEAFF. CDR3 DNA: TGCGCCAGCAGCTTAGAACTGACTTCTGAAGCTTTCTTT.

This clonotype has more than one count but fewer than ten. This chain joins TRBV18 and TRBJ1-1; D ambiguous. Germline lookup yields CDR1 KGHSH and CDR2 LQKENI. The ends were cut back, 6 bases at V and 2 bases at J, with 10 bases in the middle. The CDR3 is 13 amino acids. In DNA, the CDR3 is TGTGCCAGCTCCAACGCAGGAAACACTGAAGCTTTCTTT. This codes for CASSNAGNTEAFF.

This chain uses TRBV4-3 with TRBJ1-3; D call uncertain. This CDR3 has 16 amino acids. V lost 2 bases to trimming and J lost 3 bases, with 14 bases between them. Germline-derived CDR1 and CDR2 are LGHNA and YSLEER. CDR3 in DNA: TGCGCCAGCAGCCAAAGCTGGGGAGGGCTTGGAAACACCATATATTTT. Translating gives CASSQSWGGLGNTIYF.

Notes on this clonotype: This may come from a read error, since a much larger clone is one base off. The CDR3 spells CASGVGGRPNQPQHF. Written as DNA, the CDR3 is TGTGCCAGCGGGGTGGGGGGGCGCCCCAATCAGCCCCAGCATTTT. This chain uses TRBV12-3 or TRBV12-4 with TRBJ1-5; perhaps TRBD1 as D (6 bases). This CDR3 contains 15 residues. V was clipped by 8 bases and J by 3 bases, with 17 bases between them.

The chain recombines TRBV2 with TRBJ2-5; D remains unclear. There are 11 residues in the CDR3. Between the trimmed V and J ends, which lost 8 bases and 4 bases, there was a span of 8 bases. The V gene's germline CDR1 is SNHLY and CDR2 FYNNEI. CDR3 nucleotide sequence: TGTGCCAGCGGTCCCCGAGAGACCCAGTACTTC. Protein: CASGPRETQYF.

This clonotype was seen at least ten times. The genes are TRBV10-3 and TRBJ1-1; tentative D call: TRBD1 (5 bases). V lost 4 bases and J lost 4, with 10 bases in between. Per the germline V gene, CDR1 is ENHRY and CDR2 is SYGVKD. The CDR3 is 13 amino acids. CDR3 residues: CAISGGGITEAFF. CDR3 DNA sequence: TGTGCCATCAGTGGCGGGGGAATCACTGAAGCTTTCTTT.

The sample holds a few counts of this clonotype. This chain connects TRBV12-3 or TRBV12-4 to TRBJ1-5; TRBD1 matches at 11 bases. The CDR3 has 14 amino acids. V was pared by 5 bases and J by 7 bases, with 4 bases of the junction left unmatched. The CDR3 here is CASSRTGGIQPQHF. CDR3 in DNA: TGTGCCAGCAGTAGGACAGGGGGCATCCAGCCCCAGCATTTT.

This clonotype appeared many times. The chain combines TRBV6-6 with TRBJ1-1; possible D gene TRBD1, 5 bases. Germline-derived CDR1 and CDR2 are MNHNY and SVGAGI (reference sequence). Trimming cost V 0 bases and J 1 base, with 18 bases left between them. The CDR3 has 18 amino acids. This chain's CDR3 is CASSYSKTESFPNTEAFF. Here the CDR3 DNA reads TGTGCCAGCAGTTACTCGAAGACAGAATCCTTCCCGAACACTGAAGCTTTCTTT.

This CDR3 is CASSPRGAGGIPDTQYF. The CDR3 DNA sequence: TGTGCCAGCAGCCCCCGGGGAGCGGGGGGCATTCCAGATACGCAGTATTTT. V gene TRBV13 combines with J gene TRBJ2-3; 9 bases agree with TRBD2. V gave up 5 bases and J gave up 4 bases; unmatched junction bases: 13. The germline CDR1 and CDR2 sequences are PRHDT and FYEKMQ (reference sequence). The CDR3 spans 17 residues.

Ten or more counts support this clonotype. The chain couples TRBV3-1 to TRBJ1-3; D may be TRBD1 (5 bases). The ends were cut back, 2 bases at V and 2 bases at J, with 10 bases in the middle. The length of the CDR3 is 15 residues. Germline lookup yields CDR1 LGHDT and CDR2 YNNKEL (reference sequence). CDR3 bases: TGTGCCAGCAGCCAACCGGGACTGACTGGAAACACCATATATTTT. Encoded protein: CASSQPGLTGNTIYF.

CDR3 in DNA: TGTGCCATCAGTGAGTCGGCGGACAGAGGAGATACGCAGTATTTT. It is translated as CAISESADRGDTQYF. The chain links TRBV10-3 to TRBJ2-3, with D maybe TRBD1 (6 bases). The V gene's germline CDR1 is ENHRY and CDR2 SYGVKD. The CDR3 spans 15 residues. V dropped 0 bases and J dropped 5 bases, with 12 bases sitting between them.

In its sample, this clonotype was seen a few times. This chain connects TRBV20-1 to TRBJ1-5, with no clear D. Trimming pared 5 bases from V and 4 bases from J, leaving 12 bases between. Germline values: CDR1 DFQATT, CDR2 SNEGSKA (reference sequence). The CDR3 extends over 13 amino acids. CDR3 residues: CSALQGINQPQHF. The CDR3 DNA reads as TGCAGTGCTCTTCAAGGGATTAATCAGCCCCAGCATTTT.